Presented here are 2 T cell receptor beta chains from one specimen sequenced in a study of tumor and adjacent non-tumor tissue in lung cancer. No cell sorting was done before RNA was extracted from the tissue. The normal lung tissue was taken more than 3 cm from the tumor edge. Three rounds of nested PCR, following a modified ARM-PCR protocol, produced the TCRbeta library. TCRdb called the multiplex PCR reads again in MiXCR, with one record for every CDR3 protein. The sample consists of about 67,000 distinct CDR3 sequences, around 76% of them appearing once. Sequencing was carried out using distant non-tumor lung tissue. The origin of the receptors is a man between 60 and 70 years old with non-small cell lung cancer.

In the case of this clonotype: A read error may produce the germline difference seen at one junction end. The chain carries TRBV4-1 and TRBJ1-1; no reliable D call. Per the germline V gene, CDR1 is MGHRA and CDR2 is YSYEKL. The CDR3 is 13 amino acids. DNA for the CDR3: TGCGCCAGTAGCCAGTCCGAAGACACTGAAGCTTTCTTT. It translates to CASSQSEDTEAFF.

This clonotype was recorded only once. The chain links TRBV11-1 to TRBJ2-7; D may match TRBD1 or TRBD2 (5 bases each). The CDR3 covers 15 residues. From germline, CDR1 is SGHAT and CDR2 FQDESV (reference sequence). The CDR3 loop reads CISSPTPLRDHEQYF. The CDR3 DNA sequence: TGTATCAGCAGCCCAACCCCGTTACGGGACCACGAGCAGTACTTC.